The TCR beta chain under discussion was sequenced for a study of breast tumors, draining lymph nodes, adjacent tissues. This clonotype was seen repeatedly, ten times or more. The antigen is not known. At one of its ends the junction is not consistent with the germline gene, which may arise from a read error. General study results and limits: Luminal-like breast cancer showed significantly greater tumor-nontumor repertoire similarity than basal-like breast cancer did. Tumor repertoires ranked between lymph nodes and nontumor tissue in diversity, with V and J gene preferences.

TCRdb re-derived calls from the multiplex PCR reads in MiXCR, one entry per CDR3 protein. This sample has about 230,000 distinct CDR3 sequences, with about a third found just once. There are 13 residues in the CDR3. CDR1 SEHNR and CDR2 FQNEAQ come from the germline V gene (reference sequence). Axillary draining lymph nodes of breast cancer patients supplied the node samples. This rearrangement joins TRBV7-9 to TRBJ2-5; D unclear. This sequence originates from a female donor with breast cancer. Some clones in this sample may be carry-over from other donors' samples. The sample was axillary lymph node tissue. As DNA, the CDR3 is TGTGCCAGCAGCCCAATCGGTATACATCCCAATATTTTC. Translation: CASSPIGIHPNIF.